Sequencing of this TCR beta chain was carried out in a study of CD8 T cells in ankylosing spondylitis. Broader study findings: Disease-linked clones bore a CD8+ phenotype and were relatively rare in peripheral blood.

Each CDR3 protein is one row after TCRdb ran MiXCR on the 5' RACE reads. The repertoire holds 250,000 or so distinct CDR3 sequences, with approximately 20% as singletons. This clonotype appeared many times. Its cognate antigen is unknown. Germline CDR1 and CDR2: MNHEY and SMNVEV (reference sequence). The ends were cut back, 9 bases at V and 6 bases at J, with 14 bases in the middle. The CDR3 runs to 12 residues. This chain uses TRBV27 with TRBJ1-1, with a possible D match to TRBD1 (6 bases). This TCR came from a male donor with ankylosing spondylitis or in good health (not recorded which). The source material was blood, either unsorted or a sorted T cell fraction (not recorded which). The CDR3 DNA follows: TGTGCCAGTGGGGGCGCGAGGCCTGAAGCTTTCTTT. Protein: CASGGARPEAFF.